The next 31 T cell receptor beta chains were all read from a single sample in a study of blood T cell repertoires in COVID-19. This table comes from immunoSEQ multiplex PCR, and its TCRdb copy is limited to in-frame clones, with some not included. The sample shows around 130,000 clones, around 87% of them seen only once. Sequencing used peripheral blood. These TCRs come from a woman in her sixties or seventies with acute or convalescent COVID-19.

The chain uses TRBV19 and TRBJ1-2; D perhaps matches TRBD1 (6 bases). The CDR3 sequence is 18 residues long. V lost 5 bases to trimming and J lost 0 bases, with 22 bases between them. CDR1 and CDR2 from the germline V gene are LNHDA and SQIVND (reference sequence). Written as DNA, the CDR3 is TGTGCCAGTAGTGCCCTAGCGGGGAGGACAGAGGCTAACTATGGCTACACCTTC. Amino acids: CASSALAGRTEANYGYTF. Variable domain in full (rest from reference TRBV19 and TRBJ1-2): DGGITQSPKYLFRKEGQNVTLSCEQNLNHDAMYWYRQDPGQGLRLIYYSQIVNDFQKGDIAEGYSVSREKKESFPLTVTSAQKNPTAFYLCASSALAGRTEANYGYTFGSGTRLTVV.

V and J are TRBV19 and TRBJ1-1, with a possible D match to TRBD1 (6 bases). Per the germline V gene, CDR1 is LNHDA and CDR2 is SQIVND (reference sequence). V lost 3 bases and J 0 bases, leaving 17 bases between the germline ends. The CDR3 sequence is 17 residues long. DNA of the CDR3: TGTGCCAGTAGTATCTCGTCCTACAGGGTCTTGAACACTGAAGCTTTCTTT. As protein: CASSISSYRVLNTEAFF.

The chain has TRBV10-3 and TRBJ1-3, with D perhaps matching TRBD1 (5 bases). Germline V CDR1 and CDR2: ENHRY, SYGVKD. The CDR3 runs 14 residues. The V end lost 3 bases, the J end lost 4 bases, and 10 bases lay between the germline ends. The CDR3 region is CAISEDSAGNTIYF. CDR3 bases: TGTGCCATCAGTGAAGACAGCGCCGGAAACACCATATATTTT.

The chain has TRBV5-1 and TRBJ2-7; 9 bases map to TRBD2. With 5 bases clipped from V and 5 bases from J, the junction kept 8 bases outside the gene matches. Germline loops: CDR1 SGHRS, CDR2 YFSETQ. The CDR3 contains 14 residues. CDR3 nucleotides: TGCGCCAGCAGTCGCGGCGGGGGGGCAGACGAGCAGTACGTC. It codes for CASSRGGGADEQYV.

This chain links TRBV2 with TRBJ1-2, with 10 bases matching TRBD1. J gave up 8 bases and V 6 bases, and 6 bases lay outside the gene matches. CDR3 size: 13 residues. Germline assignment: CDR1 SNHLY and CDR2 FYNNEI. The CDR3 coding sequence is TGTGCCAGCAGGACCGGGACAGGGGACGGCTACACCTTC. This sequence encodes CASRTGTGDGYTF.

This clone was observed a single time. The chain links TRBV4-1 to TRBJ1-3; TRBD1 matches 7 bases. This CDR3 contains 16 residues. V lost 3 bases to trimming and J lost 2 bases; unmatched junction nucleotides: 7. Germline CDR1 and CDR2: MGHRA and YSYEKL. This CDR3 is CASSHPTGMTGNTIYF. DNA of the CDR3: TGCGCCAGCAGCCACCCGACAGGGATGACTGGAAACACCATATATTTT.

This rearrangement joins TRBV7-8 to TRBJ1-2; 9 nucleotides agree with TRBD1. CDR3 length: 16 residues. Germline loops: CDR1 SGHVS, CDR2 FQNEAQ. V was clipped by 0 bases and J by 7 bases; unmatched bases: 9. The CDR3 DNA sequence: TGTGCCAGCAGCTTAGCGTTGGGGACAGGGTTTCGTGGCTACACCTTC. It codes for CASSLALGTGFRGYTF.

V is TRBV7-8 and J is TRBJ2-1; 8 bases are a match to TRBD2. The CDR3 runs 17 residues. V trimming: 2 bases; J trimming: 0 bases; junction bases outside the gene matches: 6. CDR1 is SGHVS and CDR2 is FQNEAQ in the germline V gene. As DNA, the CDR3 is TGTGCCAGCAGCTTAAGGCTAAGCGGGAGCTCCTACAATGAGCAGTTCTTC. The encoded protein is CASSLRLSGSSYNEQFF.

DNA of the CDR3: TGTGCCAGCAAGTCCAGGGATACTAATTCACCCCTCCACTTT. This gives the protein CASKSRDTNSPLHF. V gene TRBV6-4 combines with J gene TRBJ1-6, with D possibly TRBD1 on 5 matching bases. This CDR3 is built from 14 residues. V lost 7 bases, J lost 6 bases, and 13 bases lay in between. Germline CDR1 MRHNA, CDR2 SNTAGT.

The V call is TRBV11-1, the J call TRBJ2-5, with 7 bases aligning to TRBD2. The trim removed 0 bases at V and 2 bases at J, leaving 0 bases unmatched. This CDR3 contains 14 residues. CDR1 and CDR2 from the germline V gene are SGHAT and FQDESV (reference sequence). The CDR3, as DNA: TGTGCCAGCAGCTTAGCTAGCGGGCAAGAGACCCAGTACTTC. Residues: CASSLASGQETQYF.

This CDR3 reads CAIKRELDNGNSGNTIYF. CDR3 coding DNA: TGTGCCATCAAGAGAGAGCTGGACAACGGAAACTCTGGAAACACCATATATTTT. The V gene is TRBV10-3, the J gene TRBJ1-3; the D gene is possibly TRBD1 (5 bases). Trimming stripped 7 bases from V and 0 bases from J, with 22 bases between. The CDR3 consists of 18 residues. The V gene's germline CDR1 is ENHRY and CDR2 SYGVKD.

The V and J genes are TRBV7-9 and TRBJ2-3; 10 nucleotides agree with TRBD2. The germline V gene has CDR1 SEHNR and CDR2 FQNEAQ (reference sequence). The CDR3 has 14 residues. The V gene end was trimmed by 11 bases and the J gene end by 9 bases; junction bases not matched to a gene: 14. The CDR3 loop reads CALAGSGGAETQYF. The CDR3 DNA sequence: TGTGCCCTAGCAGGCAGCGGGGGGGCGGAGACGCAGTATTTT.

This clone was seen only a few times. V usage is TRBV19 and J usage is TRBJ1-5; unclear D gene. Germline V lookup: CDR1 LNHDA, CDR2 SQIVND (reference sequence). The CDR3 runs to 15 residues. V lost 1 base and J 7 bases, leaving 14 bases between the germline ends. CDR3 in DNA: TGTGCCAGTAGTATAGTGGGAGGGTCAGGACAGCCCCAGCATTTT. Amino acid sequence: CASSIVGGSGQPQHF.

The CDR3 DNA reads TGTGCCAGCAACAGCCGAATCTCAACCTCCTACGAGCAGTACTTC. This sequence encodes CASNSRISTSYEQYF. The chain couples TRBV6-5 to TRBJ2-7; D remains ambiguous. V lost 7 bases to trimming and J lost 0 bases, with 16 bases between them. CDR1 and CDR2 from the germline V gene are MNHEY and SVGAGI. CDR3 size: 15 residues.

The genes are TRBV6-5 and TRBJ2-3, with 10 positions matching TRBD2. The germline V gene has CDR1 MNHEY and CDR2 SVGAGI. V lost 7 bases to trimming and J lost 3 bases; unmatched junction nucleotides: 7. The CDR3 length is 15 residues. CDR3 nucleotides: TGTGCCAGCATCCCCACGGGACTAGCGACAGATACGCAGTATTTT. This sequence encodes CASIPTGLATDTQYF.

This chain joins TRBV10-3 and TRBJ1-3, with D hard to call. Germline V gene sequence: CDR1 ENHRY, CDR2 SYGVKD. This CDR3 comprises 14 residues. Trimming removed 4 bases from V and 4 bases from J, with 11 bases in between. The CDR3 coding sequence is TGTGCCATCAGTGCAGCGGGAGCCGGAAACACCATATATTTT. Translating gives CAISAAGAGNTIYF.

This clone was recorded once. CDR3 sequence (DNA): TGTGCCAGCAGTTACGACTACACCAGCTCTGGAAACACCATATATTTT. Its translation: CASSYDYTSSGNTIYF. The J gene is TRBJ1-3, the V gene TRBV6-5; D not certain. This CDR3 contains 16 residues. Germline lookup yields CDR1 MNHEY and CDR2 SVGAGI. V lost 2 bases, J lost 0 bases, and 11 bases lay in between.

CDR3 nucleotide sequence: TGTGCCAGCAGCCCCGATCGGGGGAAGAACACTGAAGCTTTCTTT. Protein sequence: CASSPDRGKNTEAFF. V usage is TRBV7-8 and J usage is TRBJ1-1; weak D call: TRBD1 (5 bases). V was shortened by 5 bases and J by 1 base, with 14 bases between the two germline ends. Germline CDR1 is SGHVS and CDR2 is FQNEAQ. This CDR3 contains 15 residues.

The chain links TRBV7-2 to TRBJ2-5; 8 bases are a match to TRBD2. CDR1 SGHTA and CDR2 FQGNSA come from the germline V gene. The CDR3 runs to 17 residues. Trimming cost V 0 bases and J 4 bases; bases outside gene matches: 10. The CDR3 loop reads CASSLAPPGSGGETQYF. In DNA, the CDR3 is TGTGCCAGCAGCTTAGCCCCCCCTGGGAGCGGGGGAGAGACCCAGTACTTC.

A single count supports this clone. This chain joins TRBV5-1 and TRBJ2-1, with D possibly TRBD1 on 5 matching bases. This CDR3 is 11 amino acids long. With 2 bases removed from V and 9 bases from J, the gap between germline ends came to 6 bases. CDR1 and CDR2 (germline): SGHRS, YFSETQ. The CDR3 sequence: CASSFDSEQFF. In DNA form, the CDR3 reads TGCGCCAGCAGCTTCGACAGTGAGCAGTTCTTC.

V and J are TRBV4-1 and TRBJ1-5; maybe TRBD1 (5 bases). This CDR3 contains 17 residues. Germline values: CDR1 MGHRA, CDR2 YSYEKL. Trimming left V 3 bases short and J 0 bases short, with 15 bases between. CDR3 sequence: CASSQTDRTASNQPQHF. In nucleotides, the CDR3 is TGCGCCAGCAGCCAGACCGACAGAACCGCTAGCAATCAGCCCCAGCATTTT.

This clone was observed a few times. CDR3: CASSSRGITTGNQPQHF. CDR3 sequence (DNA): TGTGCCAGCAGCTCTAGGGGGATCACGACTGGGAATCAGCCCCAGCATTTT. V is TRBV7-8 and J is TRBJ1-5, with D possibly matching TRBD1 (6 bases). V was shortened by 4 bases and J by 4 bases, with 20 bases between the two germline ends. The CDR3 has 17 amino acids. CDR1 is SGHVS, CDR2 FQNEAQ, per germline.

The rearrangement links TRBV12-5 to TRBJ1-2; 9 bases line up with TRBD1. Germline values: CDR1 LGHNT, CDR2 FRNRAP. V lost 5 bases and J lost 9; bases outside the gene matches: 4. The CDR3 is 12 amino acids. The DNA for the CDR3 is TGTGCTAGTGGTGTGGACAGGGGCCGCTACACCTTC. Translating gives CASGVDRGRYTF.

CDR3 sequence reads: CASSQSGGRNGELFF. The CDR3, as DNA: TGTGCCAGCAGCCAATCAGGCGGGCGGAACGGGGAGCTGTTTTTT. The J gene is TRBJ2-2, the V gene TRBV16; tentatively, D is TRBD2 (5 bases). The CDR3 runs 15 residues. The germline V and J ends were trimmed by 0 bases and 7 bases, with 12 bases remaining between them. In germline, CDR1 is KGHSY, CDR2 FQNENV.

V usage is TRBV5-6 and J usage is TRBJ1-5; the D is unclear. Per germline, CDR1 SGHDT and CDR2 YYEEEE. Trimming took 4 bases from V and 4 from J, leaving 15 bases between them. The CDR3 length is 15 residues. The CDR3 loop reads CASSLGGIRNQPQHF. For the CDR3, the DNA is TGTGCCAGCAGCCTGGGAGGAATACGGAATCAGCCCCAGCATTTT.

Comments on this clone: The junction differs from germline at one of its ends, possibly a read error. The chain combines TRBV7-9 with TRBJ2-3; 11 bases line up with TRBD2. The length of the CDR3 is 14 residues. The germline gives CDR1 SEHNR, CDR2 FQNEAQ (reference sequence). The CDR3 nucleotides are TGTGCCAGCAGCCTAGCGGGAGGAGGGGATACGCAGTATTTT. Protein: CASSLAGGGDTQYF.

This clone was detected only once. This CDR3 reads CASRVGQGYEKLFF. CDR3 bases: TGTGCCAGCAGGGTGGGACAGGGATATGAAAAACTGTTTTTT. The chain links TRBV3-1 (or the pseudogene TRBV3-2) to TRBJ1-4; 9 nucleotides match TRBD1. CDR3 length equals 14 residues. V gave up 6 bases and J gave up 6 bases; unmatched junction bases: 5. In germline, CDR1 is LGHDT, CDR2 YNNKEL (reference sequence).

The V call is TRBV19, the J call TRBJ2-5; 13 nucleotides line up with TRBD2. CDR1 is LNHDA, CDR2 SQIVND, per germline (reference sequence). The CDR3 is made up of 15 amino acids. V was pared by 6 bases and J by 4 bases, with 5 bases of the junction left unmatched. The CDR3 loop reads CASRLAGGPGETQYF. The CDR3 DNA is TGTGCCAGTAGACTAGCGGGAGGGCCGGGAGAGACCCAGTACTTC.

This chain links TRBV6-5 with TRBJ2-5; D is possibly TRBD1 (6 bases). CDR1 is MNHEY, CDR2 SVGAGI, per germline. The CDR3 consists of 15 residues. V was clipped by 0 bases and J by 4 bases, with 12 bases between them. The CDR3 protein is CASSYSKGRGETQYF. The CDR3, as DNA: TGTGCCAGCAGTTACTCAAAGGGCAGGGGAGAGACCCAGTACTTC.

This CDR3 is CASSRAQGANYGYTF. The CDR3 DNA sequence: TGTGCCAGTAGTAGAGCCCAAGGGGCAAACTATGGCTACACCTTC. V is TRBV19 and J is TRBJ1-2; a possible D gene is TRBD1 (5 bases). Trimming stripped 4 bases from V and 2 bases from J, with 14 bases between. Germline V gene lookup returns CDR1 LNHDA and CDR2 SQIVND (reference sequence). This CDR3 spans 15 amino acids.

The chain joins TRBV3-1 (or the pseudogene TRBV3-2) to TRBJ2-7, with 7 bases aligning to TRBD1. V was pared by 0 bases and J by 7 bases, with 6 bases of the junction left unmatched. Germline V CDR1 and CDR2: LGHDT, YNNKEL (reference sequence). The CDR3 is 14 amino acids. The CDR3 loop is CASSQDPTGKEQYF. The DNA of the CDR3 is TGTGCCAGCAGCCAAGATCCGACAGGGAAAGAGCAGTACTTC.